The present T cell receptor beta chain was sequenced within a study of Ad26.COV2.S vaccination and SARS-CoV-2 variants. Treatment here: over 15 received Ad26.COV2.S at low or high dose, single or two shots; roughly five received placebo; per-sample allocation not given. Samples came from day 63 after the first vaccine or placebo injection. This clone was seen a few times. TCRdb's table, derived via immunoSEQ multiplex PCR, lists solely in-frame clones and lacks some. The table has hundreds of thousands of clones, 86% seen once. Deletions cut 6 bases from V and 0 bases from J, with 12 bases between. The CDR3 has 15 amino acids. Germline V lookup: CDR1 SNHLY, CDR2 FYNNEI.

This chain uses TRBV2 with TRBJ1-3; D ambiguous. The specimen was peripheral blood, collected in a trial of Ad26.COV2.S vaccine versus placebo. The TCR was taken from a person between 18 and 65 years old who received the Ad26.COV2.S COVID-19 vaccine or a placebo. DNA for the CDR3: TGTGCCAGCAGACTGGAGGAACTCTCTGGAAACACCATATATTTT. This codes for CASRLEELSGNTIYF.